A selection of T cell receptor beta chains follows, all from one sample in a study of T cell responses to AZD1222 COVID-19 vaccine. Method: immunoSEQ multiplex PCR; TCRdb's copy keeps in-frame clones and lacks some. The sample contains around 150,000 clones, 70% to 90% of which appear only once. This specimen was peripheral blood, taken on day 0 of AZD1222 vaccination. Receptors were obtained from an adult in good health. The CDR3 runs from the conserved cysteine through the conserved F or W. The D gene is left open where the match is weak.

d_call: .
j_call: TRBJ1-3
v_call: TRBV28
cdr3_aa: CASRGYRSGSGNTIYF
cdr3_nt: TGTGCCAGCAGGGGCTACAGATCTGGCTCTGGAAACACCATATATTTT

d_call: TRBD1
j_call: TRBJ2-1
v_call: TRBV27
cdr3_aa: CASSPSGGQGFGEQFF
cdr3_nt: TGTGCCAGCAGTCCGTCAGGGGGACAGGGGTTTGGTGAGCAGTTCTTC

d_call: .
j_call: TRBJ2-7
v_call: TRBV5-1
cdr3_aa: CASSFGSQYTYEQYF
cdr3_nt: TGCGCCAGCAGCTTCGGATCCCAGTATACCTACGAGCAGTACTTC

d_call: .
j_call: TRBJ1-2
v_call: TRBV18
cdr3_aa: CASSPPGIRGYTF
cdr3_nt: TGTGCCAGCTCACCACCCGGGATACGGGGCTACACCTTC

d_call: TRBD2
j_call: TRBJ2-7
v_call: TRBV4-3
cdr3_aa: CASSPATSDEQYF
cdr3_nt: TGCGCCAGCAGCCCTGCGACTAGCGACGAGCAGTACTTC

d_call: .
j_call: TRBJ1-1
v_call: TRBV28
cdr3_aa: CASSGRKAARTEAFF
cdr3_nt: TGTGCCAGCAGTGGTCGAAAGGCCGCGAGGACTGAAGCTTTCTTT

d_call: .
j_call: TRBJ1-1
v_call: TRBV28
cdr3_aa: CASSLISVRRNTEAFF
cdr3_nt: TGTGCCAGCAGTTTAATATCGGTCCGGAGGAACACTGAAGCTTTCTTT

d_call: .
j_call: TRBJ1-5
v_call: TRBV6-5
cdr3_aa: CASSRHSNQPQHF
cdr3_nt: TGTGCCAGCAGCCGTCATAGCAATCAGCCCCAGCATTTT

d_call: .
j_call: TRBJ1-6
v_call: TRBV30
cdr3_aa: CAWSWVRGYDSPLHF
cdr3_nt: TGTGCCTGGAGTTGGGTCAGGGGTTACGATTCACCCCTCCACTTT

d_call: .
j_call: TRBJ2-7
v_call: TRBV6-2/TRBV6-3
cdr3_aa: CASSLDTSEQYF
cdr3_nt: TGTGCCAGCAGTCTCGACACGTCCGAGCAGTACTTC

d_call: .
j_call: TRBJ1-1
v_call: TRBV5-1
cdr3_aa: CASSSRGSEAFF
cdr3_nt: TGCGCCAGCAGCTCTAGGGGTTCTGAAGCTTTCTTT

d_call: TRBD2
j_call: TRBJ2-5
v_call: TRBV5-4
cdr3_aa: CASSLGSLAGSQETQYF
cdr3_nt: TGTGCCAGCAGCTTGGGGTCACTAGCGGGGAGTCAAGAGACCCAGTACTTC

d_call: TRBD1
j_call: TRBJ2-1
v_call: TRBV9
cdr3_aa: CASSGGQGKAQFF
cdr3_nt: TGTGCCAGCAGCGGGGGACAGGGTAAGGCGCAGTTCTTC

d_call: .
j_call: TRBJ1-1
v_call: TRBV7-9
cdr3_aa: CASSLVASLRPEINTEAFF
cdr3_nt: TGTGCCAGCAGCTTAGTAGCGTCTCTTCGGCCAGAAATTAACACTGAAGCTTTCTTT

d_call: .
j_call: TRBJ1-2
v_call: TRBV9
cdr3_aa: CASSEMGGGSGGYTF
cdr3_nt: TGTGCCAGCAGCGAGATGGGAGGAGGTTCTGGTGGCTACACCTTC

d_call: TRBD2
j_call: TRBJ2-1
v_call: TRBV7-2
cdr3_aa: CASSLLSGGVYNEQFF
cdr3_nt: TGTGCCAGCAGCTTATTGTCTGGGGGGGTATACAATGAGCAGTTCTTC

d_call: TRBD1
j_call: TRBJ1-2
v_call: TRBV28
cdr3_aa: CASSLLAGQGPAGGYTF
cdr3_nt: TGTGCCAGCAGTTTATTGGCGGGACAGGGGCCCGCGGGTGGCTACACCTTC

d_call: .
j_call: TRBJ2-7
v_call: TRBV5-1
cdr3_aa: CASSLGQIYEQYF
cdr3_nt: TGCGCCAGCAGCTTGGGACAAATCTACGAGCAGTACTTC

d_call: .
j_call: TRBJ1-1
v_call: TRBV28
cdr3_aa: CASSLSKPNTEAFF
cdr3_nt: TGTGCCAGCAGTCTCTCCAAACCAAACACTGAAGCTTTCTTT

d_call: .
j_call: TRBJ2-7
v_call: TRBV6-1
cdr3_aa: CASSEGPRIYEQYF
cdr3_nt: TGTGCCAGCAGTGAAGGTCCCCGGATATACGAGCAGTACTTC

d_call: TRBD1
j_call: TRBJ2-3
v_call: TRBV7-9
cdr3_aa: CASISGGQADTQYF
cdr3_nt: TGTGCCAGCATTTCAGGGGGCCAAGCAGATACGCAGTATTTT

d_call: .
j_call: TRBJ1-1
v_call: TRBV19
cdr3_aa: CASSTSWLSTEAFF
cdr3_nt: TGTGCCAGTAGTACCTCCTGGTTGAGCACTGAAGCTTTCTTT

d_call: TRBD1
j_call: TRBJ2-7
v_call: TRBV19
cdr3_aa: CASSGRTGAVYEQYF
cdr3_nt: TGTGCCAGTAGTGGTCGGACAGGGGCGGTCTACGAGCAGTACTTC

d_call: .
j_call: TRBJ1-1
v_call: TRBV28
cdr3_aa: CASSLIRTEAFF
cdr3_nt: TGTGCCAGCAGTTTAATTAGAACTGAAGCTTTCTTT

d_call: .
j_call: TRBJ1-2
v_call: TRBV9
cdr3_aa: CASSGSPPPGWSYGYTF
cdr3_nt: TGTGCCAGCAGCGGTTCCCCACCACCCGGATGGAGCTATGGCTACACCTTC

d_call: .
j_call: TRBJ1-5
v_call: TRBV6-5
cdr3_aa: CASRQQGSHQPQHF
cdr3_nt: TGTGCCAGCAGGCAACAGGGATCGCACCAGCCCCAGCATTTT

d_call: TRBD1
j_call: TRBJ1-2
v_call: TRBV27
cdr3_aa: CASSLTLGQNYGYTF
cdr3_nt: TGTGCCAGCAGTTTAACCCTGGGACAGAACTATGGCTACACCTTC

d_call: TRBD2
j_call: TRBJ2-2
v_call: TRBV5-1
cdr3_aa: CASSLGSGGPTGELFF
cdr3_nt: TGCGCCAGCAGCTTGGGATCGGGAGGGCCGACCGGGGAGCTGTTTTTT

d_call: .
j_call: TRBJ1-3
v_call: TRBV9
cdr3_aa: CASTAGGSRAGNTIYF
cdr3_nt: TGTGCCAGCACCGCCGGAGGTTCCAGGGCTGGAAACACCATATATTTT

d_call: .
j_call: TRBJ2-3
v_call: TRBV3-1/TRBV3-2
cdr3_aa: CASSQNRASTDTQYF
cdr3_nt: TGTGCCAGCAGCCAGAACAGGGCCTCCACAGATACGCAGTATTTT

d_call: .
j_call: TRBJ2-3
v_call: TRBV15
cdr3_aa: CATSTRDADTQYF
cdr3_nt: TGTGCCACCAGCACACGGGACGCAGATACGCAGTATTTT